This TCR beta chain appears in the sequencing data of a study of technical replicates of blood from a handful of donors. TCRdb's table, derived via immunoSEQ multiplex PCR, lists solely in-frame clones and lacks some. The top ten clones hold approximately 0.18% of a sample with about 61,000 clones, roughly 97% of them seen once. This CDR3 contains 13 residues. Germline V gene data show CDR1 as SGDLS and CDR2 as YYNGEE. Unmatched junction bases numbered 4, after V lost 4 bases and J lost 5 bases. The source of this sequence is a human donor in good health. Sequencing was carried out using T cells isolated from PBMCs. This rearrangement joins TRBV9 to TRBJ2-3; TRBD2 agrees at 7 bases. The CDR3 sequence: CASSSWGGDTQYF. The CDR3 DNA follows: TGTGCCAGCAGCTCGTGGGGGGGAGATACGCAGTATTTT.